Below are 21 T cell receptor beta chains sequenced from a single sample in a study of beta chain features in type 1 diabetes (dated by TCRdb to the late 2010s). Their antigen targets remain unknown. Summary of the overall study and its limitations: A moderate but significant shortening of TCRB CDR3 length was observed in type 1 diabetes patients in all four CD4+ subsets.

Libraries came from the immunoSEQ multiplex PCR assay. The High Capacity cDNA Reverse Transcription Kit was used to reverse transcribe all of the isolated RNA, meaning that expressed TCRB transcripts were what got sequenced. What TCRdb holds here is the immuneACCESS table cut down to in-frame rearrangements. Part of the clones is not present; checked against another copy, under half of the missing clones reflect an unresolved V gene, and the others are unexplained. Recorded for this sample are hundreds of thousands of clones; roughly 15% of them occurred a single time. The top ten hold 0.015% of the sample. Specimen: naive CD4+ T cells from blood. The sample's cell subset or site label is to be understood as: true naive CD4+ T cells. The receptor set was obtained from a man younger than 30 with type 1 diabetes.

This clone was counted a few times. The rearrangement uses TRBV19 and TRBJ2-3; D might be TRBD2 (5 bases). This CDR3 region has 12 residues. Trimming removed 6 bases from V and 6 bases from J, with 10 bases in between. CDR1 and CDR2 (germline): LNHDA, SQIVND (reference sequence). The CDR3 nucleotides read TGTGCCAGTAGCCAGTGGGAGGATACGCAGTATTTT. This gives the protein CASSQWEDTQYF.

This clone was observed a handful of times. The rearrangement joins TRBV28 to TRBJ1-5; D is unresolved. CDR3 length: 11 amino acids. V was clipped by 9 bases and J by 4 bases, with 7 bases between them. Germline CDR1 and CDR2: MDHEN and SYDVKM. CDR3 protein: CASRGNQPQHF. CDR3 DNA sequence: TGTGCCAGTAGAGGGAATCAGCCCCAGCATTTT.

This chain uses TRBV30 with TRBJ1-6; the D gene is possibly TRBD1 (5 bases). CDR1 is GTSNPN, CDR2 SVGIG, per germline (reference sequence). Trimming removed 3 bases from V and 9 bases from J, with 15 bases in between. The CDR3 runs to 14 residues. This chain's CDR3 is CAWSSRSQGSPLHF. In DNA, the CDR3 is TGTGCCTGGAGCTCCCGTAGTCAGGGTTCACCCCTCCACTTT.

V gene TRBV5-1 combines with J gene TRBJ2-1; 13 positions match TRBD2. The CDR3 totals 19 residues. Germline lookup yields CDR1 SGHRS and CDR2 YFSETQ. Losses at the gene ends were 3 bases for V and 6 bases for J; bases not matched to a gene: 15. CDR3 nucleotides: TGCGCCAGCAGCTGGTTCATCCGGACTAGCGGGGGTATGAGCAATGAGCAGTTCTTC. This gives the protein CASSWFIRTSGGMSNEQFF. The full variable domain, with the rest looked up from reference TRBV5-1 and TRBJ2-1, is KAGVTQTPRYLIKTRGQQVTLSCSPISGHRSVSWYQQTPGQGLQFLFEYFSETQRNKGNFPGRFSGRQFSNSRSEMNVSTLELGDSALYLCASSWFIRTSGGMSNEQFFGPGTRLTVL.

The table lists this clone with a few counts. The chain recombines TRBV15 with TRBJ2-5; D might be TRBD2 (5 bases). Germline lookup yields CDR1 LNHNV and CDR2 YYDKDF (reference sequence). There are 14 residues in the CDR3. V was trimmed by 1 base and J by 1 base, leaving 7 bases between them. The CDR3 here is CATSRGGVQETQYF. CDR3 coding DNA: TGTGCCACCAGCAGAGGGGGAGTCCAAGAGACCCAGTACTTC.

The chain is built from TRBV11-2 and TRBJ2-5; D may be TRBD2 (5 bases). Germline V gene sequence: CDR1 SGHAT, CDR2 FQNNGV. CDR3 length equals 14 residues. The V end was cut by 7 bases, the J end by 1 base, with 13 bases between. CDR3 DNA sequence: TGTGCCAGCAACACTGAGCGGTTCCAAGAGACCCAGTACTTC. It yields the protein CASNTERFQETQYF.

Worth noting for this clone: At one end the junction does not follow the germline gene, possibly because of a read error. CDR3 in amino acids: CSVTQGANPPQHF. CDR3 in DNA: TGCAGCGTCACCCAGGGGGCGAATCCGCCCCAGCATTTT. The rearrangement uses TRBV29-1 and TRBJ1-5; 8 positions match TRBD1. CDR3 size: 13 residues. Germline-derived CDR1 and CDR2 are SQVTM and ANQGSEA.

The chain recombines TRBV19 with TRBJ2-1, with a tentative D call TRBD1 (6 bases). V was pared by 5 bases and J by 12 bases, with 26 bases between. The germline gives CDR1 LNHDA, CDR2 SQIVND (reference sequence). The CDR3 sequence is 16 residues long. CDR3 in amino acids: CASSPLGSRHLQGQFF. The DNA of the CDR3 is TGTGCCAGTAGTCCCTTAGGCAGTCGCCACTTACAGGGGCAGTTCTTC.

The genes are TRBV5-4 and TRBJ2-7; 8 positions agree with TRBD1. The CDR3 is made up of 14 amino acids. With V trimmed by 0 bases and J by 7 bases, 6 bases remained unmatched. CDR1 and CDR2 (germline): SGHNT, YYREEE (reference sequence). DNA for the CDR3: TGTGCCAGCAGCTTGGCAGGGGGCGCGTCAGAGCAGTACTTC. Protein product: CASSLAGGASEQYF.

This clone came up a few times. The chain uses TRBV27 and TRBJ2-7; a possible D gene is TRBD1 (6 bases). CDR3 length: 11 amino acids. V gave up 9 bases and J gave up 2 bases, with 8 bases separating them. Germline-derived CDR1 and CDR2 are MNHEY and SMNVEV (reference sequence). The CDR3 protein is CARRQAYEQYF. The CDR3 DNA follows: TGTGCCAGAAGACAGGCCTACGAGCAGTACTTC.

A few counts support this clone. The chain is built from TRBV28 and TRBJ2-1, with a possible D match to TRBD1 (5 bases). The CDR3 runs 16 residues. Trimming pared 2 bases from V and 8 bases from J, leaving 19 bases between. Germline V lookup: CDR1 MDHEN, CDR2 SYDVKM. The CDR3 coding sequence is TGTGCCAGCAGTTTAAGAAAGTGGCAGGGTGCCGATGAGCAGTTCTTC. Amino acids: CASSLRKWQGADEQFF.

This clone was seen only a few times. The chain joins TRBV5-4 to TRBJ2-3; the match to TRBD2 covers 15 bases. There are 13 residues in the CDR3. Germline CDR1 is SGHNT and CDR2 is YYREEE (reference sequence). With V trimmed by 4 bases and J by 9 bases, 0 bases remained unmatched. CDR3 nucleotides: TGTGCCAGCAGCGGGACTAGCGGGAGGACGCAGTATTTT. Its protein product is CASSGTSGRTQYF.

This chain links TRBV18 with TRBJ2-3; 8 positions match TRBD2. Germline V gene sequence: CDR1 KGHSH, CDR2 LQKENI. Trimming took 6 bases from V and 3 from J; bases not matched to a gene: 11. The CDR3 extends over 16 amino acids. The CDR3 here is CASSGRGRSATDTQYF. Written as DNA, the CDR3 is TGTGCCAGCTCCGGGAGGGGCAGATCGGCGACAGATACGCAGTATTTT.

The chain uses TRBV7-2 and TRBJ2-1; tentative D call: TRBD1 (5 bases). V was trimmed by 1 base and J by 7 bases, leaving 8 bases between them. Germline assignment: CDR1 SGHTA and CDR2 FQGNSA. The CDR3 spans 13 residues. CDR3 sequence (DNA): TGTGCCAGCAGCTTAGTCAGGGTTAATGAGCAGTTCTTC. It yields the protein CASSLVRVNEQFF.

J is TRBJ1-1 and V is TRBV19; 8 nucleotides line up with TRBD1. Trimming removed 5 bases from V and 4 bases from J; junction bases left unmatched: 3. Germline V CDR1 and CDR2: LNHDA, SQIVND (reference sequence). The CDR3 length is 13 residues. DNA of the CDR3: TGTGCCAGTAGTCCGGACAGGGCCACTGAAGCTTTCTTT. Its protein is CASSPDRATEAFF.

This chain uses TRBV5-4 with TRBJ1-6; maybe TRBD1 (5 bases). Trimming removed 0 bases at V and 6 bases at J, with 16 bases between. CDR3 size: 17 residues. In germline, CDR1 is SGHNT, CDR2 YYREEE (reference sequence). The CDR3 sequence is CASSLDGRVFLNSPLHF. The CDR3 nucleotides are TGTGCCAGCAGCTTGGATGGCAGGGTGTTCCTTAATTCACCCCTCCACTTT.

This clone was seen more than once but under ten times. The rearrangement links TRBV18 to TRBJ1-6; no reliable D call. This CDR3 comprises 16 residues. The germline V gene encodes CDR1 KGHSH and CDR2 LQKENI. V was trimmed by 1 base and J by 0 bases, leaving 7 bases between them. CDR3 protein: CASSPHSSSYNSPLHF. CDR3 sequence (DNA): TGTGCCAGCTCACCACACAGTAGCTCCTATAATTCACCCCTCCACTTT.

The J gene is TRBJ1-5, the V gene TRBV6-1, with D hard to call. This CDR3 region has 14 residues. Per the germline V gene, CDR1 is MNHNS and CDR2 is SASEGT. The V end lost 8 bases, the J end lost 5 bases, and 16 bases lay between the germline ends. CDR3 protein: CASDLPSVDQPQHF. CDR3 bases: TGTGCCAGCGACTTACCTTCGGTGGATCAGCCCCAGCATTTT.

There are a few counts of this clone. This rearrangement joins TRBV2 to TRBJ2-7, with 14 positions matching TRBD2. J gave up 6 bases and V 7 bases, and 5 bases lay outside the gene matches. Per germline, CDR1 SNHLY and CDR2 FYNNEI. The CDR3 is 14 amino acids. The DNA for the CDR3 is TGTGCCAGCATGGGGACTAGCGGGAGATCCGAGCAGTACTTC. Its translation: CASMGTSGRSEQYF.

This clone occurred once. V gene TRBV30 combines with J gene TRBJ2-7, with D hard to call. Per germline, CDR1 GTSNPN and CDR2 SVGIG (reference sequence). The CDR3 totals 14 residues. The V and J ends lost 1 base and 0 bases respectively, with 10 bases between them. CDR3 DNA: TGTGCCTGGAGTGATGTCCGGAGCTCCTACGAGCAGTACTTC. Residues: CAWSDVRSSYEQYF.

This clone was seen only a few times. The V and J genes are TRBV25-1 and TRBJ1-5; 10 nucleotides agree with TRBD1. Germline V gives CDR1 MGHDK, CDR2 SYGVNS. The CDR3 consists of 15 residues. With V trimmed by 6 bases and J by 5 bases, 7 bases remained unmatched. The CDR3 nucleotides are TGTGCCAGCAGCGTGGGACAGGGGACGGATCAGCCCCAGCATTTT. It encodes CASSVGQGTDQPQHF. Complete variable domain (other parts from reference TRBV25-1 and TRBJ1-5): EADIYQTPRYLVIGTGKKITLECSQTMGHDKMYWYQQDPGMELHLIHYSYGVNSTEKGDLSSESTVSRIRTEHFPLTLESARPSHTSQYLCASSVGQGTDQPQHFGDGTRLSIL.